This T cell receptor beta chain was captured by sequencing in a study of blood T cell repertoires in COVID-19. Whole-study context: Both acute and convalescent COVID-19 samples were obtained from the United States, Italy and Spain. T cells, B-cell-depleted T cells, or PBMCs supplied cDNA or gDNA.

This clone was counted a single time. Other DNA sequences from this sample encode an identical CDR3 as well. In the authors' workflow: Reference gene primers were amplified, and this amplification served to estimate nucleated cell counts. The repertoire was sequenced with immunoSEQ multiplex PCR; TCRdb's copy has only in-frame clones and lacks some. D and trimming were read from the DNA, whereas the V and J calls and clone size are those reported in that table. Of about 150,000 clones listed, about four fifths were seen once; the top ten hold 7.5% to 9.5%. Trimming cost V 5 bases and J 8 bases, with 12 bases left between them. The CDR3 runs 12 residues.

Sequenced material: peripheral blood. This rearrangement joins TRBV12-3 or TRBV12-4 to TRBJ1-2, with D tentatively TRBD1 (6 bases). This TCR was recovered from a human donor with acute or convalescent COVID-19. The donor label of this sample is uncertain. DNA for the CDR3: TGTGCCAGCAGTCTAGGGGGGGGCGGCTACACCTTC. It specifies CASSLGGGGYTF.